This TCR beta chain was captured by sequencing in a study of beta chain features in type 1 diabetes. As for the study in general: In all, some 100,000,000 sorted cells from all samples were analyzed. Study-level findings and limits: Compared with healthy donors, patients appeared to share more similar naive, central memory and regulatory TCRB repertoires.

All of the isolated RNA was reverse transcribed, so expressed TCRB transcripts were sequenced. TCRdb's copy holds only in-frame clones and misses some; the assay was immunoSEQ multiplex PCR. Counted here are over 120,000 clones, around a tenth occurring once; the ten biggest clones make up about 0.68%. One heparinised blood draw, averaging approximately 0.11 L, came from each donor. A word on this clone: Its antigen remains unidentified.

This CDR3 is 15 amino acids long. V dropped 6 bases and J dropped 4 bases, with 13 bases sitting between them. Germline V gene lookup returns CDR1 MNHNY and CDR2 SVGAGI (reference sequence). This sequence was found in a man between 18 and 29 years old in good health. The chain recombines TRBV6-6 with TRBJ2-6; perhaps TRBD2 as D (6 bases). The sequencing input was central memory CD4+ T cells from blood. This chain's CDR3 is CASRDTGVGANVLTF. In DNA, the CDR3 is TGTGCCAGCAGGGACACGGGGGTCGGGGCCAACGTCCTGACTTTC.